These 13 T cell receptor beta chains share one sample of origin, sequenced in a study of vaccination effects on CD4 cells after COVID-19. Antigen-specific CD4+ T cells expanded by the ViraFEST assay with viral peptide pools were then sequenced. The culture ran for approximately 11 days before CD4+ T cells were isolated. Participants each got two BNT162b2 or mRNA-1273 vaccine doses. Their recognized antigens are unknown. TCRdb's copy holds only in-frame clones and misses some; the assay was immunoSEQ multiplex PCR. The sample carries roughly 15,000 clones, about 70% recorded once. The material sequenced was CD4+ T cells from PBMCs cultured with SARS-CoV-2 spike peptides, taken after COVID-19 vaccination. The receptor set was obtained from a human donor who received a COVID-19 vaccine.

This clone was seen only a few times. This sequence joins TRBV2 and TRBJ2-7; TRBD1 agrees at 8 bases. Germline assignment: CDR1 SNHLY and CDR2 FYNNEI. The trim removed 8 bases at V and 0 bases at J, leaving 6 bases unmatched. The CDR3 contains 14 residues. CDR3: CASAHRGSSYEQYF. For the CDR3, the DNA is TGTGCCAGCGCCCACAGGGGGAGCTCCTACGAGCAGTACTTC.

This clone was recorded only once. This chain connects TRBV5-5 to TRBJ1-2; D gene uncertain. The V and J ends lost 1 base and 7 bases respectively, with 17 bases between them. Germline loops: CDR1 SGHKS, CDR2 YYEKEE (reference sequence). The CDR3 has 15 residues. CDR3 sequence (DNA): TGTGCCAGCAGCTTGTTAGAGGCCGGGGTGGGTGGCTACACCTTC. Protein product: CASSLLEAGVGGYTF.

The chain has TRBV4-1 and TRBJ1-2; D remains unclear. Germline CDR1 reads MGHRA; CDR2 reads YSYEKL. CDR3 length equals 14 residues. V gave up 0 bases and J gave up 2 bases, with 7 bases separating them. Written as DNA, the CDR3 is TGCGCCAGCAGCCAAGATTATCTCAACTATGGCTACACCTTC. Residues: CASSQDYLNYGYTF.

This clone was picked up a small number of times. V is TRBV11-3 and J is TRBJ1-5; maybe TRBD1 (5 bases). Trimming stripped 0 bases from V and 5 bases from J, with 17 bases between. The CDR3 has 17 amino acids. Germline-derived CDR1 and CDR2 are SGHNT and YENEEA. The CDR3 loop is CASSLDQRQGRDQPQHF. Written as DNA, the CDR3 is TGTGCCAGCAGCTTAGATCAACGGCAGGGAAGAGATCAGCCCCAGCATTTT.

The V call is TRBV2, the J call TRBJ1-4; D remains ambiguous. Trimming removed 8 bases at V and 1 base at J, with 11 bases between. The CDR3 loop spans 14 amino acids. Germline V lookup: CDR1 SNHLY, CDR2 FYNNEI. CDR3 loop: CASLQEITNEKLFF. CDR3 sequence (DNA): TGTGCCAGCTTGCAGGAAATAACTAATGAAAAACTGTTTTTT.

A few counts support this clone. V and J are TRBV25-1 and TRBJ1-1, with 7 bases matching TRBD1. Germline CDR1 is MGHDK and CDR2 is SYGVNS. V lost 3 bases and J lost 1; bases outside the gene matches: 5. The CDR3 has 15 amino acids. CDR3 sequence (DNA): TGTGCCAGCAGTGACCCGGGACAGACGAACACTGAAGCTTTCTTT. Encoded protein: CASSDPGQTNTEAFF. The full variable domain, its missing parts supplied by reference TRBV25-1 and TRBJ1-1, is EADIYQTPRYLVIGTGKKITLECSQTMGHDKMYWYQQDPGMELHLIHYSYGVNSTEKGDLSSESTVSRIRTEHFPLTLESARPSHTSQYLCASSDPGQTNTEAFFGQGTRLTVV.

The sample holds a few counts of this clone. CDR3 coding DNA: TGTGCCAGCAGCTTTACCTACGAGCAGTACTTC. It yields the protein CASSFTYEQYF. The V gene is TRBV5-4, the J gene TRBJ2-7; no clear D. V shed 2 bases and J shed 2 bases, with 2 bases lying between them. From germline, CDR1 is SGHNT and CDR2 YYREEE (reference sequence). The CDR3 is made up of 11 amino acids. The full variable domain, completed using reference TRBV5-4 and TRBJ2-7, is ETGVTQSPTHLIKTRGQQVTLRCSSQSGHNTVSWYQQALGQGPQFIFQYYREEENGRGNFPPRFSGLQFPNYSSELNVNALELDDSALYLCASSFTYEQYFGPGTRLTVT.

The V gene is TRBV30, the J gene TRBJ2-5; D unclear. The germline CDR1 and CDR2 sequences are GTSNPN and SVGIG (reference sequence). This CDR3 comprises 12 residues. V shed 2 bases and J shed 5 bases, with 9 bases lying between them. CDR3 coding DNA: TGTGCCTGGAGTCCATCTTGGGAGACCCAGTACTTC. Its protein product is CAWSPSWETQYF.

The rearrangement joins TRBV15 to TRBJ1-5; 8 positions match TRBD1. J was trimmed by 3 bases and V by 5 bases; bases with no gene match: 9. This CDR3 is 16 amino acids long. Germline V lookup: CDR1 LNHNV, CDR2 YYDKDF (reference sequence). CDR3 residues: CATSATAGQVNQPQHF. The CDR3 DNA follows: TGTGCCACCAGCGCAACCGCGGGACAGGTCAATCAGCCCCAGCATTTT. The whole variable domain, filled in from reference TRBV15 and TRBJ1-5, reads DAMVIQNPRYQVTQFGKPVTLSCSQTLNHNVMYWYQQKSSQAPKLLFHYYDKDFNNEADTPDNFQSRRPNTSFCFLDIRSPGLGDTAMYLCATSATAGQVNQPQHFGDGTRLSIL.

The CDR3 DNA reads as TGTGCCAGCAGTCACCAGACAGGCTATGGCTACACCTTC. As protein: CASSHQTGYGYTF. This chain joins TRBV12-3 or TRBV12-4 and TRBJ1-2, with D possibly being TRBD1 (6 bases). V was trimmed by 5 bases and J by 4 bases, leaving 11 bases between them. The CDR3 runs to 13 residues.

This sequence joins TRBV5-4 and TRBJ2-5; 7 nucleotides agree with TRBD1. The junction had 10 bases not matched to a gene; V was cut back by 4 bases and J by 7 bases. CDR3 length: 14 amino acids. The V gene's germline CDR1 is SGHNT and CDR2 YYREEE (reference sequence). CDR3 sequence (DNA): TGTGCCAGCAGCACCGGACAGGACATGCGGACCCAGTACTTC. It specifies CASSTGQDMRTQYF.

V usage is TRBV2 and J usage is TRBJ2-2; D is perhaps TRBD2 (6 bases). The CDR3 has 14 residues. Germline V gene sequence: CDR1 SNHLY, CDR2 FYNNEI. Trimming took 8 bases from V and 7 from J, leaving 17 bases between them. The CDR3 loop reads CASGGTGKVGELFF. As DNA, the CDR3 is TGTGCCAGCGGCGGGACGGGCAAGGTCGGGGAGCTGTTTTTT.

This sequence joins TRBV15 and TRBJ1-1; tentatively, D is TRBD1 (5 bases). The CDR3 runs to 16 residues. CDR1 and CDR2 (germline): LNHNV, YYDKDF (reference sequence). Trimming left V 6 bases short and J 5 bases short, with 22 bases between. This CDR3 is CATRYWGRVVETEAFF. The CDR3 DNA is TGTGCCACCAGATATTGGGGCAGGGTGGTTGAGACTGAAGCTTTCTTT.